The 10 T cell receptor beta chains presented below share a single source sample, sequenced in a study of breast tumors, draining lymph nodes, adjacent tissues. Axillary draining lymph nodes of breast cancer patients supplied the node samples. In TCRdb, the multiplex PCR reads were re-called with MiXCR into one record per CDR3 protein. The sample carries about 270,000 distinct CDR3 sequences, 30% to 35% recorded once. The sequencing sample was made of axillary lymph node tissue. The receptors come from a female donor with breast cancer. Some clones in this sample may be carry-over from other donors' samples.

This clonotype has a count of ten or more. CDR3 in DNA: TGTGCCACCAGTGACACGGGACCCCGTTCGGTCTACGAGCAGTACTTC. Its protein is CATSDTGPRSVYEQYF. The V gene is TRBV24-1, the J gene TRBJ2-7; D possibly uses TRBD1 or TRBD2 (5 bases each). V was cut by 4 bases and J by 3 bases, with 18 bases left in between. The CDR3 extends over 16 amino acids. CDR1 and CDR2 from the germline V gene are KGHDR and SFDVKD.

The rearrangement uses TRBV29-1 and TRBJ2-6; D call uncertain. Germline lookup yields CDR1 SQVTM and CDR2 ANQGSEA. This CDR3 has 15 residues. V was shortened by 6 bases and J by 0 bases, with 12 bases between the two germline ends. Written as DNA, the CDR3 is TGCAGCGTCCCCGGGCTGTGCTCTGGGGCCAACGTCCTGACTTTC. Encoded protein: CSVPGLCSGANVLTF.

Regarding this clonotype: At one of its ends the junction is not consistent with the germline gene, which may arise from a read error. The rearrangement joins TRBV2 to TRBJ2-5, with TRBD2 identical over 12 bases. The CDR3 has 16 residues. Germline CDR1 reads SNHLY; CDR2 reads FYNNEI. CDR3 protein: CASVAFRTSGTETQYF. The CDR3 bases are TGCGCCAGCGTGGCTTTTAGGACTAGCGGGACGGAGACCCAGTACTTC.

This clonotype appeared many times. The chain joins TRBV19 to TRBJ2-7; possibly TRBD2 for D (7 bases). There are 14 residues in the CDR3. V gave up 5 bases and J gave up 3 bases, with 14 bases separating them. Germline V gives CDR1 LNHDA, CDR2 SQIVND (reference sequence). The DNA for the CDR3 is TGTGCCAGTAGTGGGGGGGCTCCTCTCTACGAGCAGTACTTC. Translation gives CASSGGAPLYEQYF.

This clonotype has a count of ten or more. For the CDR3, the DNA is TGTGCCAGCAGCCAAGAAGGGTATGGCTACACCTTC. This encodes CASSQEGYGYTF. V is TRBV3-1 and J is TRBJ1-2; D is uncertain. Germline CDR1 reads LGHDT; CDR2 reads YNNKEL (reference sequence). This CDR3 contains 12 residues. V lost 0 bases and J lost 5, with 4 bases in between.

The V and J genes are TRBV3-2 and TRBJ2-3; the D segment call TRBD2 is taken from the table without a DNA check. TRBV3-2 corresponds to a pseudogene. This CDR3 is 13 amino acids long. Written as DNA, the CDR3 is TGTGCCGGGACTAGCGGGAACACAGATACGCAGTATTTT. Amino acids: CAGTSGNTDTQYF.

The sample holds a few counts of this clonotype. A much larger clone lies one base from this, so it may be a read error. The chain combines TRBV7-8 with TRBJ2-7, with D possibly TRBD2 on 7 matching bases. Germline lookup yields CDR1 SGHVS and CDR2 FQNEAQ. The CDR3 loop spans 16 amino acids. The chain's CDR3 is CASSTRGGESGYGQYF. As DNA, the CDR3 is TGTGCCAGCAGCACCAGGGGAGGGGAAAGTGGCTACGGGCAGTACTTC.

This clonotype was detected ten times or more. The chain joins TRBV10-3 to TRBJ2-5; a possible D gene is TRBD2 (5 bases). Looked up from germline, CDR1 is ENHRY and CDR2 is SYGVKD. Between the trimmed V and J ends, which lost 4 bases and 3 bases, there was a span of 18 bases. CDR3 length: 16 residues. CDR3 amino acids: CAISVSSEVVKETQYF. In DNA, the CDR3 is TGTGCCATCAGTGTTTCCTCGGAGGTGGTGAAAGAGACCCAGTACTTC.

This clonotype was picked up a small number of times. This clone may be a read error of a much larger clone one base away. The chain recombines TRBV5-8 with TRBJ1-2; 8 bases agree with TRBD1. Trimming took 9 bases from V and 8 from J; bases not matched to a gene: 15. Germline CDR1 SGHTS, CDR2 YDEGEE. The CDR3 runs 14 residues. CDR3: CATRPGQAARGYTF. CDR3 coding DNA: TGTGCCACCCGGCCGGGACAGGCGGCGAGAGGCTACACCTTC. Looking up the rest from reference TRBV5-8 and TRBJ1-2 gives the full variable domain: EAGVTQSPTHLIKTRGQQATLRCSPISGHTSVYWYQQALGLGLQFLLWYDEGEERNRGNFPPRFSGRQFPNYSSELNVNALELEDSALYLCATRPGQAARGYTFGSGTRLTVV.

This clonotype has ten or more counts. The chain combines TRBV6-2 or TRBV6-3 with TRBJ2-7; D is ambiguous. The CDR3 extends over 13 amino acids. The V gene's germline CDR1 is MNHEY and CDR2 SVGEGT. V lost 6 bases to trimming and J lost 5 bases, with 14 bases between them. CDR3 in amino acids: CASSSRAIHEQYF. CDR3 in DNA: TGTGCCAGCAGCTCTAGAGCGATCCACGAGCAGTACTTC.